The following is a T cell receptor beta chain sequence with its context. This clone was detected a few times. The target of this receptor is not known. No qualities accompany the bases; no much larger clone lies one base away. The germline ends are 13 bases apart after V is trimmed by 5 bases and J by 2 bases. Based on the germline V gene, the CDR1 and CDR2 sequences are MDHEN and SYDVKM. The CDR3 runs 15 residues from the cysteine to the phenylalanine. The sequence is cut down to CDR3 DNA, 45 bases in frame from base 1. This record belongs to a study of blood T cell repertoires in COVID-19 (dated by TCRdb to about 2020). Notes on the research overall: Samples from collaborators originated in the United States, Italy and Spain and spanned both the acute and convalescent phases of COVID-19. The samples were drawn from the first 160 participants of the ongoing ImmuneRACE study and from some 1,300 subjects provided by 6 global collaborators. Sample metadata almost always included a de-identified subject ID, COVID-19 status, age in years and sex. The material from the prospective study consisted of cDNA or gDNA derived from T cells, B-cell-depleted T cells, or PBMCs. HLA class I and class II types, where available, came from metadata supplied by the sample provider rather than from assay-based typing. The repertoires were made available in a free public database intended to serve as a resource for research on the immune response to SARS-CoV-2. Subjects who had been exposed to COVID-19, were actively infected with it, or had recovered from it provided the deeply sampled blood TCRbeta repertoires that made up the dataset.

The immunoSEQ Assay, a bias-controlled multiplex PCR, was used to amplify TCRbeta CDR3 regions from genomic DNA. On the authors' methods: Within the assay, amplification of reference gene primers was used to estimate how many nucleated cells each sample contained. To quantify the absolute abundance of each unique TCRbeta CDR3 rearrangement, sequence reads were collapsed and filtered. For each sample, productive Simpson clonality was calculated as the square root of Simpson's diversity index across productive rearrangements. TCRdb retrieved this table from immuneACCESS and kept in-frame rearrangements only. Not all clones are present; in checked studies, unresolved V genes account for under half, and no reason is known for the remainder. The V and J calls and the clone size are those of that table, but D and trimming were determined from the DNA. The table for this sample lists 150,000 or so clones; 87% of them were counted only once. The ten largest make up approximately 6.5% of the sample.

Points the paper makes about the study in general: Clinical and demographic metadata were provided uncurated, with the amount varying by source and participant.

Collaborating institutions collected whole blood in K2EDTA tubes following their own protocols. For TCRbeta analysis, collaborator samples were shipped as frozen whole blood, as isolated PBMCs, or as DNA extracted from either sample type. The sequenced sample was peripheral blood. The rearranged chain carries TRBV28 and TRBJ2-1, with the identity of the D gene unclear. The TCR sequence derives from a man older than 75 with acute or convalescent COVID-19. The CDR3 reads CASSVAGSTYNEQFF. DNA sequence: TGTGCCAGCAGTGTAGCCGGGTCCACCTACAATGAGCAGTTCTTC.